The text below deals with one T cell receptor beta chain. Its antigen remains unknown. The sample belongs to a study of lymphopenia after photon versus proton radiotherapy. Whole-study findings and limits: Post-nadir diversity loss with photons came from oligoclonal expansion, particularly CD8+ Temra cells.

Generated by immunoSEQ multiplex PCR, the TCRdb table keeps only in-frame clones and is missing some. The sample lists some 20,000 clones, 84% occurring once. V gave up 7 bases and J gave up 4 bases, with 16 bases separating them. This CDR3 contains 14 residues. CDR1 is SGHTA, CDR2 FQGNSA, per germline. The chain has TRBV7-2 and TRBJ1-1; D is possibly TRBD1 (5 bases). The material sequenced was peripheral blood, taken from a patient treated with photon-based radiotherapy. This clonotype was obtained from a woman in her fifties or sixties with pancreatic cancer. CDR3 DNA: TGTGCCAGCACTTGGGGGTCCTTGGGCACTGAAGCTTTCTTT. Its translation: CASTWGSLGTEAFF.